One and the same sample provided the 10 T cell receptor beta chains below, sequenced in a study of blood T cell repertoires in COVID-19. The data were produced by immunoSEQ multiplex PCR, yet TCRdb's version contains in-frame clones alone and is incomplete. The sample includes 120,000 or so clones, around 89% of them seen just once. What was sequenced was peripheral blood. The source is a man aged 45-60 years with acute or convalescent COVID-19.

The chain links TRBV2 to TRBJ1-2; 7 nucleotides align to TRBD1. Germline CDR1 is SNHLY and CDR2 is FYNNEI. CDR3 length equals 13 residues. V trimming: 11 bases; J trimming: 1 base; junction bases outside the gene matches: 7. As DNA, the CDR3 is TGTGCCCCCCGGACAGGCAATAACTATGGCTACACCTTC. It translates to CAPRTGNNYGYTF.

V usage is TRBV24-1 and J usage is TRBJ2-5; TRBD1 agrees at 7 bases. This CDR3 has 15 amino acids. V lost 3 bases and J lost 3; bases outside the gene matches: 6. The V gene's germline CDR1 is KGHDR and CDR2 SFDVKD. The CDR3 loop is CATSDPGTVKETQYF. The CDR3 coding sequence is TGTGCCACCAGTGATCCGGGGACAGTTAAAGAGACCCAGTACTTC.

The gene calls are TRBV11-2 and TRBJ1-4; TRBD1 is a possible D gene (6 bases). Trimming took 4 bases from V and 8 from J, leaving 17 bases between them. The CDR3 covers 15 residues. Germline values: CDR1 SGHAT, CDR2 FQNNGV. The CDR3 sequence: CASSSRDNDWEKLFF. The CDR3 DNA sequence: TGTGCCAGCAGCTCCCGGGACAACGATTGGGAAAAACTGTTTTTT.

The CDR3 is CASSTGQRGEAFF. The CDR3 bases are TGTGCCAGCAGTACTGGACAGCGCGGTGAAGCTTTCTTT. This chain joins TRBV27 and TRBJ1-1; weak D call: TRBD1 (6 bases). Trimming shortened V by 5 bases and J by 7 bases, and 14 bases separated the two germline ends. CDR3 length: 13 amino acids. The germline V gene encodes CDR1 MNHEY and CDR2 SMNVEV (reference sequence).

This rearrangement joins TRBV6-5 to TRBJ2-3; TRBD1 matches at 9 bases. Unmatched junction bases numbered 0, after V lost 8 bases and J lost 0 bases. The CDR3 covers 13 residues. Germline V CDR1 and CDR2: MNHEY, SVGAGI. CDR3 amino acids: CASGQGSTDTQYF. CDR3 DNA sequence: TGTGCCAGCGGACAGGGGAGCACAGATACGCAGTATTTT.

The rearrangement joins TRBV11-2 to TRBJ2-5; 15 bases agree with TRBD2. The CDR3 sequence is 17 residues long. CDR1 is SGHAT and CDR2 is FQNNGV in the germline V gene. The V and J ends lost 5 bases and 5 bases, in that order; junction bases with no gene match: 9. Written as DNA, the CDR3 is TGTGCCAGCAGCATGAGGACTAGCGGGAGGGCCGGGGAGACCCAGTACTTC. It translates to CASSMRTSGRAGETQYF.

V usage is TRBV11-3 and J usage is TRBJ2-5; unclear D gene. The germline V gene encodes CDR1 SGHNT and CDR2 YENEEA. The CDR3 spans 11 residues. V lost 7 bases and J 7 bases, leaving 10 bases between the germline ends. The CDR3 bases are TGTGCCAGCACCGCAGGTGGGACCCAGTACTTC. It encodes CASTAGGTQYF.

The chain employs TRBV19 and TRBJ1-4; possibly TRBD1 for D (5 bases). The V end was cut by 3 bases, the J end by 8 bases, with 19 bases between. Germline CDR1 is LNHDA and CDR2 is SQIVND (reference sequence). This CDR3 is 16 amino acids long. The CDR3 region is CASSIRPGQGGEKLFF. In DNA form, the CDR3 reads TGTGCCAGTAGTATTCGGCCTGGGCAGGGAGGAGAAAAACTGTTTTTT.

This chain joins TRBV28 and TRBJ2-7, with D possibly TRBD1 on 6 matching bases. CDR3 length: 15 amino acids. Germline V gene data show CDR1 as MDHEN and CDR2 as SYDVKM. V was cut by 2 bases and J by 6 bases, with 17 bases left in between. This CDR3 reads CASSLDYRARGEQYF. The CDR3 DNA follows: TGTGCCAGCAGTTTAGATTACAGGGCTAGGGGCGAGCAGTACTTC.

This clone came up a few times. The V call is TRBV29-1, the J call TRBJ2-7; 9 bases are shared with TRBD1. The V segment lost 6 bases and the J segment 0 bases; nucleotides outside the gene matches: 3. The CDR3 covers 13 residues. CDR1 is SQVTM, CDR2 ANQGSEA, per germline. CDR3 nucleotides: TGCAGCGTCCCGGGACAGGGCTCCTACGAGCAGTACTTC. Encoded protein: CSVPGQGSYEQYF.